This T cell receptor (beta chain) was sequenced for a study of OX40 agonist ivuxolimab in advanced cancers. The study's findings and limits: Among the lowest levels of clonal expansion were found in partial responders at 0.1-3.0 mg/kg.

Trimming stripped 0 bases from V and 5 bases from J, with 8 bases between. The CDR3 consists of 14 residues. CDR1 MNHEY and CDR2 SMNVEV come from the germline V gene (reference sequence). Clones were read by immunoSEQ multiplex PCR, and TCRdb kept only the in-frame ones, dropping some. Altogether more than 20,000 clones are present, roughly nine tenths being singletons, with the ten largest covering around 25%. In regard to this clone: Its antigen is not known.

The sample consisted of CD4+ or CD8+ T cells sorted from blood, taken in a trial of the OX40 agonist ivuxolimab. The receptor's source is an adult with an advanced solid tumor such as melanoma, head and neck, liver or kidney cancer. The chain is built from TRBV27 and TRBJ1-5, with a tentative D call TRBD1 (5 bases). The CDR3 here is CASSLSGGDQPQHF. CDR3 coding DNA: TGTGCCAGCAGTTTATCTGGAGGGGATCAGCCCCAGCATTTT.